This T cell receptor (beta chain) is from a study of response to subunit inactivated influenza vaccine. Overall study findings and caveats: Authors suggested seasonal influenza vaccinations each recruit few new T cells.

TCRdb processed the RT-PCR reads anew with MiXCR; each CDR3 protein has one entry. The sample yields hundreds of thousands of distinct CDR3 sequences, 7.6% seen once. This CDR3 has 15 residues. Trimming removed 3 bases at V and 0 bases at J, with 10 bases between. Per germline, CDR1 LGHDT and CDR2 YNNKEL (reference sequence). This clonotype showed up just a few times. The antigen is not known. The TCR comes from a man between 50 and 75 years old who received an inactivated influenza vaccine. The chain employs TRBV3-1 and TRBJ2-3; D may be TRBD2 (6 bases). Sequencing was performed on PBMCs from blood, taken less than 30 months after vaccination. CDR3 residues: CASSQRGTSTDTQYF. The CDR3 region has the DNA TGTGCCAGCAGCCAGCGGGGAACTAGCACAGATACGCAGTATTTT.